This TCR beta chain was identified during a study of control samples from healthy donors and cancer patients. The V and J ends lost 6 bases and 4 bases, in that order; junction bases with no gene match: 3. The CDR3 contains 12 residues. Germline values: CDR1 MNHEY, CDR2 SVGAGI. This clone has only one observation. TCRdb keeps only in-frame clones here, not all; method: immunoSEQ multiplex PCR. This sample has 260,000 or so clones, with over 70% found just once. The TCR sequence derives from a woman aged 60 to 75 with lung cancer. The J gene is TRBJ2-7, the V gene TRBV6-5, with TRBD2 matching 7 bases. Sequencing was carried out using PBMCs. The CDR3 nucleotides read TGTGCCAGCAGCCAGGGAGGGTACGAGCAGTACTTC. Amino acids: CASSQGGYEQYF.